These T cell receptor beta chains were read from a single sample in a study of cytomegalovirus exposure and HLA in healthy donors. Sequenced by immunoSEQ multiplex PCR; TCRdb stores in-frame clones only, minus some. The table records roughly 140,000 clones, roughly 80% of them present only once. The sequencing input was PBMCs. The receptor source for this set is a female donor in good health and CMV-seronegative. CDR3s include the opening cysteine and the closing phenylalanine or tryptophan. The D gene is left open where the match is weak. Rows may omit the clone size; those that give it use once, few, many or a size class.

V gene,D gene,clone size,J gene,CDR3 protein,CDR3 DNA
TRBV15,-,-,TRBJ2-7,CATSRALADYEQYF,TGTGCCACCAGCAGAGCTCTAGCTGACTACGAGCAGTACTTC
TRBV4-2,-,-,TRBJ1-5,CASSSNRNQPQHF,TGTGCCAGCAGCTCGAACAGAAATCAGCCCCAGCATTTT
TRBV27,TRBD2,-,TRBJ2-2,CASSPRGAAGANTGELFF,TGTGCCAGCAGTCCCCGGGGGGCAGCGGGAGCTAACACCGGGGAGCTGTTTTTT
TRBV28,-,few,TRBJ1-1,CASSLQGNTEAFF,TGTGCCAGCAGCCTACAGGGGAACACTGAAGCTTTCTTT
TRBV5-1,TRBD2,-,TRBJ2-4,CASSPSGEAKNIQYF,TGCGCCAGCAGTCCGAGCGGGGAGGCCAAAAACATTCAGTACTTC
TRBV19,TRBD1,-,TRBJ1-2,CASRHTGQGSHGYTF,TGTGCCAGTAGGCACACTGGACAGGGTTCCCATGGCTACACCTTC
TRBV7-7,-,-,TRBJ2-7,CASSPRDSGYEQYF,TGTGCTAGCAGCCCTAGGGACTCTGGCTACGAGCAGTACTTC
TRBV5-6,-,once,TRBJ1-4,CASSLRTTNEKLFF,TGTGCCAGCAGCCTGCGGACAACTAATGAAAAACTGTTTTTT
TRBV5-1,TRBD1,once,TRBJ2-2,CASSAGQGAWELFF,TGCGCCAGCAGCGCGGGACAGGGGGCTTGGGAGCTGTTTTTT
TRBV5-4,-,-,TRBJ2-7,CASSPLGGGRSYEQYF,TGTGCCAGCAGCCCGCTCGGAGGGGGCAGGTCCTACGAGCAGTACTTC
TRBV6-1,-,-,TRBJ1-3,CASSVSGNTIYF,TGTGCCAGCAGTGTTAGTGGAAACACCATATATTTT
TRBV28,-,-,TRBJ1-1,CASQGLQNTEAFF,TGTGCCAGCCAGGGACTTCAGAACACTGAAGCTTTCTTT
TRBV28,TRBD2,-,TRBJ2-1,CASRGTSGLLNNEQFF,TGTGCCAGCAGAGGGACTAGCGGACTTTTAAACAATGAGCAGTTCTTC
TRBV2,TRBD1,-,TRBJ1-4,CASSGGTEGATNEKLFF,TGTGCCAGCAGTGGAGGGACAGAGGGTGCAACTAATGAAAAACTGTTTTTT
TRBV29-1,-,-,TRBJ2-3,CSVSPGRGDTQYF,TGCAGCGTTTCCCCTGGGCGGGGAGATACGCAGTATTTT
TRBV2,-,once,TRBJ1-1,CASRDGGAIMNTEAFF,TGTGCCAGCAGGGATGGAGGGGCAATAATGAACACTGAAGCTTTCTTT
TRBV15,TRBD2,-,TRBJ2-7,CATSREGGRLYEQYF,TGTGCCACCAGCAGAGAAGGCGGGAGACTCTACGAGCAGTACTTC
TRBV4-1,-,few,TRBJ1-1,CASSQGGAYTEAFF,TGCGCCAGCAGCCAAGGTGGGGCCTACACTGAAGCTTTCTTT
TRBV6-5,-,-,TRBJ1-4,CASSGSEAPVEKLFF,TGTGCCAGCAGTGGCTCGGAGGCCCCCGTTGAAAAACTGTTTTTT
TRBV18,-,-,TRBJ1-1,CASSQVRGPTEAFF,TGTGCCAGCTCACAAGTCAGGGGTCCCACTGAAGCTTTCTTT
TRBV7-9,-,-,TRBJ1-1,CAKTFGENTEAFF,TGTGCCAAAACGTTCGGGGAGAACACTGAAGCTTTCTTT
TRBV6-5,-,-,TRBJ2-1,CASSYSHEQFF,TGTGCCAGCAGTTATAGCCATGAGCAGTTCTTC
TRBV7-9,-,-,TRBJ1-2,CASSFRGHGYTF,TGTGCCAGCAGCTTCAGGGGTCATGGCTACACCTTC
TRBV19,TRBD1,-,TRBJ2-7,CASSIWGTGLLYEQYF,TGTGCCAGTAGTATTTGGGGGACAGGACTTCTCTACGAGCAGTACTTC
TRBV10-3,-,-,TRBJ1-1,CAISDASSTRGSEAFF,TGTGCCATCAGTGACGCGAGTTCTACAAGGGGGTCTGAAGCTTTCTTT
TRBV11-2,-,-,TRBJ1-3,CASSSRALDAIYF,TGTGCCAGCAGCTCCAGGGCTCTAGACGCCATATATTTT
TRBV5-6,-,-,TRBJ1-3,CASSLAPDRNTIYF,TGTGCCAGCAGCTTGGCGCCAGATAGAAACACCATATATTTT
TRBV19,TRBD1,-,TRBJ1-5,CASSMATGRNQPQHF,TGTGCCAGTAGTATGGCGACAGGGCGGAATCAGCCCCAGCATTTT
TRBV11-2,TRBD2,-,TRBJ2-5,CASSSGLAGDETQYF,TGTGCCAGCAGCTCAGGACTAGCGGGAGATGAGACCCAGTACTTC
TRBV28,TRBD2,few,TRBJ2-1,CASSTFGGRLYNEQFF,TGTGCCAGCAGTACCTTTGGCGGGAGGCTTTACAATGAGCAGTTCTTC
TRBV19,TRBD2,-,TRBJ2-1,CASSRTSVYNEQFF,TGTGCCAGTAGCCGGACTAGCGTCTACAATGAGCAGTTCTTC
TRBV29-1,-,-,TRBJ1-2,CSVEDSFNYGYTF,TGCAGCGTTGAGGACAGCTTTAACTATGGCTACACCTTC
TRBV30,-,-,TRBJ2-2,CAWSAGVKGTGELFF,TGTGCCTGGAGTGCAGGGGTTAAGGGCACCGGGGAGCTGTTTTTT
TRBV19,-,-,TRBJ1-1,CASRANTEAFF,TGTGCCAGTAGGGCGAACACTGAAGCTTTCTTT
TRBV7-3,TRBD1,-,TRBJ2-1,CASSLTGGWEQFF,TGTGCCAGCAGCCTTACAGGGGGATGGGAGCAGTTCTTC
TRBV5-6,TRBD1,-,TRBJ2-7,CASSLVWTGEYEQYF,TGTGCCAGCAGCTTGGTGTGGACAGGGGAGTACGAGCAGTACTTC
TRBV2,TRBD1,-,TRBJ2-5,CASRPGTGEETQYF,TGTGCCAGCAGACCCGGGACAGGGGAAGAGACCCAGTACTTC
TRBV27,-,-,TRBJ2-5,CASSGRRGFQETQYF,TGTGCCAGCAGTGGCAGAAGGGGGTTTCAGGAGACCCAGTACTTC
TRBV11-2,-,-,TRBJ2-5,CASSPTGGETQYF,TGTGCCAGCAGCCCGACGGGCGGGGAGACCCAGTACTTC
TRBV19,-,-,TRBJ1-5,CASTFSSNQPQHF,TGTGCCAGTACTTTTAGTAGCAATCAGCCCCAGCATTTT
TRBV28,-,-,TRBJ1-5,CASSLQGNQPQHF,TGTGCCAGCAGTTTACAGGGGAATCAGCCCCAGCATTTT
TRBV7-2,-,-,TRBJ2-5,CASSLSGTRLKETQYF,TGTGCCAGCAGCTTATCGGGAACTAGGCTAAAAGAGACCCAGTACTTC
TRBV9,-,-,TRBJ2-2,CASSPRDTLGLFF,TGTGCCAGCAGCCCCCGGGACACTTTAGGGCTGTTTTTT
TRBV5-4,TRBD1,-,TRBJ2-7,CASRDRGNEQYF,TGTGCCAGCAGGGACAGGGGAAACGAGCAGTACTTC
TRBV27,TRBD1,few,TRBJ2-7,CASSLGWTGEHEQYF,TGTGCCAGCAGTTTAGGTTGGACAGGGGAACACGAGCAGTACTTC
TRBV30,TRBD2,-,TRBJ2-1,CAWSPGLAGGVGEQFF,TGTGCCTGGAGCCCGGGACTAGCGGGAGGAGTGGGTGAGCAGTTCTTC
TRBV11-2,-,-,TRBJ2-1,CASSSDSSEQFF,TGTGCCAGCAGCTCGGATAGCTCTGAGCAGTTCTTC
TRBV2,TRBD2,-,TRBJ2-3,CASSLTSGTDTQYF,TGTGCCAGCAGCCTCACTAGCGGCACAGATACGCAGTATTTT
TRBV6-1,-,-,TRBJ1-4,CASSETQEREKLFF,TGTGCCAGCAGTGAAACCCAAGAGCGAGAAAAACTGTTTTTT
TRBV25-1,TRBD1,-,TRBJ2-1,CASSELPGTGGRAEQFF,TGTGCCAGCAGTGAGCTCCCCGGGACAGGGGGAAGGGCTGAGCAGTTCTTC
TRBV4-1,-,-,TRBJ2-1,CASSQEIASSYNEQFF,TGCGCCAGCAGCCAAGAAATCGCTAGCTCCTACAATGAGCAGTTCTTC
TRBV27,-,-,TRBJ1-2,CASSFQGNYGYTF,TGTGCCAGCAGTTTCCAGGGAAACTATGGCTACACCTTC
TRBV7-9,-,-,TRBJ2-7,CASSSTETSYEQYF,TGTGCCAGCAGCTCGACAGAGACGAGTTACGAGCAGTACTTC
TRBV19,TRBD1,-,TRBJ1-1,CASSIWATGDTEAFF,TGTGCCAGTAGTATTTGGGCTACAGGGGATACTGAAGCTTTCTTT
TRBV14,-,once,TRBJ1-1,CASSRTTGRVGTEAFF,TGTGCCAGCAGCCGGACTACAGGTCGGGTCGGCACTGAAGCTTTCTTT
TRBV7-9,TRBD2,-,TRBJ2-2,CASSLPSGRAGELFF,TGTGCCAGCAGCTTACCAAGCGGGAGGGCCGGGGAGCTGTTTTTT
TRBV6-5,-,-,TRBJ1-2,CASSNIGGFGYTF,TGTGCCAGCAGCAATATAGGCGGGTTCGGCTACACCTTC
TRBV28,TRBD1,-,TRBJ1-2,CASSGQERPYGYTF,TGTGCCAGCAGCGGACAGGAACGTCCCTATGGCTACACCTTC
TRBV18,TRBD1,-,TRBJ1-2,CASSPTGDYGYTF,TGTGCCAGCTCACCTACAGGGGACTATGGCTACACCTTC
TRBV28,TRBD2,-,TRBJ2-7,CASSFRGDEQYF,TGTGCCAGCAGTTTCCGGGGGGACGAGCAGTACTTC